This T cell receptor beta chain was identified in a study of spatial heterogeneity in lung cancer. Study information: A module score for T cells, taken from matched bulk RNA-seq, correlated strongly with TCR transcript counts in tumor regions. Whole-study results and caveats: How many expanded intratumoral alpha and beta TCRs were present tracked the tumor mutation count, which was a count of nonsynonymous mutations. Counts of ubiquitous and regional expanded TCRs tracked ubiquitous and regional nonsynonymous mutations, respectively. Coverage estimated for tumor T cells reached about 6.5% for alpha chains and 12% to 15% for beta chains.

Trimming cost V 5 bases and J 4 bases, with 11 bases left between them. This CDR3 has 13 residues. By share, this clonotype counts as medium-sized (0.01 to 0.1%). Its antigen is unidentified. The presence of a unique molecular identifier marked each TCR cDNA molecule. TCRdb analysed the 5' RACE reads with MiXCR anew, one entry per CDR3 protein. The sample records some 3,000 distinct CDR3 sequences, roughly 6% being singletons. The time point is: sample taken at primary tumor resection. The V call is TRBV12-3 or TRBV12-4, the J call TRBJ1-2; TRBD1 might be the D (6 bases). The sequence derives from a male donor with early-stage non-small cell lung cancer. The sequences come from lung tumor tissue, collected at surgery. The CDR3 nucleotides read TGTGCCAGCAGTCCGGGACACCTCTATGGCTACACCTTC. Encoded protein: CASSPGHLYGYTF.